This section outlines one T cell receptor beta chain sequence together with its context. PCR involved 60 Vbeta and 13 Jbeta primers. Sequencing used immunoSEQ multiplex PCR; TCRdb keeps in-frame clones, though not all of them. The table records 150,000 to 200,000 clones, approximately 71% of them present only once. The length of the CDR3 is 18 residues. Trimming cost V 8 bases and J 1 base; bases outside gene matches: 13. Germline CDR1 and CDR2: SNHLY and FYNNEI. This sample was included in a study of cytomegalovirus exposure and HLA in healthy donors. The wider study: An early data release held tens of millions of unique TCRs from HLA-typed donors.

Sequenced sample: PBMCs. The V and J genes are TRBV2 and TRBJ2-4; 11 bases agree with TRBD1. This TCR came from a middle-aged woman in good health and CMV-seropositive. For the CDR3, the DNA is TGTGCCAGCCGCTCTAGGGACAGGGGGAACCCGGCCAAAAACATTCAGTACTTC. It is translated as CASRSRDRGNPAKNIQYF.